The rows below give T cell receptor beta chains drawn from one sample of a study of CD8 T cells in Susac syndrome. A single record per CDR3 protein comes from TCRdb applying MiXCR to the immunoSEQ multiplex PCR reads. In the table there are about 80,000 distinct CDR3 sequences, 95% to 97% of which are singletons. Sequenced material: CD8+ T cells from PBMCs. These receptors all come from a human donor with Susac syndrome. Each CDR3 is given with its conserved first and last residue. The D gene is left open where the match is weak. Where a row states a size, it is once, few, many or the class of an expanded clone; other rows omit it.

cdr3_aa: CSASLRKGLNYGYTF; cdr3_nt: TGCAGTGCTAGCCTCAGGAAGGGGCTGAACTATGGCTACACCTTC; v_call: TRBV20-1; j_call: TRBJ1-2; d_call: -; clone_size: -
cdr3_aa: CSSRDRATNEQFF; cdr3_nt: TGCAGTTCCCGGGACAGGGCTACAAATGAGCAGTTCTTC; v_call: TRBV20-1; j_call: TRBJ2-1; d_call: TRBD1; clone_size: -
cdr3_aa: CASSLRHARQGRETQYF; cdr3_nt: TGTGCCAGCAGCTTACGCCACGCGAGACAGGGAAGAGAGACCCAGTACTTC; v_call: TRBV7-2; j_call: TRBJ2-5; d_call: TRBD1; clone_size: -
cdr3_aa: CASSDPGFSTDTQYF; cdr3_nt: TGTGCCAGCAGTGACCCGGGGTTCAGCACAGATACGCAGTATTTT; v_call: TRBV2; j_call: TRBJ2-3; d_call: -; clone_size: -
cdr3_aa: CASSGEGRNTEAFF; cdr3_nt: TGTGCCAGCAGTGGGGAGGGTCGGAACACTGAAGCTTTCTTT; v_call: TRBV2; j_call: TRBJ1-1; d_call: -; clone_size: -
cdr3_aa: CASSGGRNEQFF; cdr3_nt: TGTGCCAGCAGTGGGGGGCGTAATGAGCAGTTCTTC; v_call: TRBV2; j_call: TRBJ2-1; d_call: -; clone_size: -
cdr3_aa: CASSRSDTTYEQYF; cdr3_nt: TGTGCCAGCAGCCGAAGCGATACGACCTACGAGCAGTACTTC; v_call: TRBV7-9; j_call: TRBJ2-7; d_call: -; clone_size: -
cdr3_aa: CSAPRGVAAYEQYF; cdr3_nt: TGCAGTGCTCCTCGGGGGGTAGCAGCCTACGAGCAGTACTTC; v_call: TRBV20-1; j_call: TRBJ2-7; d_call: TRBD2; clone_size: -
cdr3_aa: CASSLVRGRNEQFF; cdr3_nt: TGCGCCAGCAGCTTGGTCAGGGGCCGCAATGAGCAGTTCTTC; v_call: TRBV5-1; j_call: TRBJ2-1; d_call: -; clone_size: few
cdr3_aa: CSAEGTRWDPDTQYF; cdr3_nt: TGCAGTGCCGAAGGGACTAGATGGGACCCAGATACGCAGTATTTT; v_call: TRBV20-1; j_call: TRBJ2-3; d_call: TRBD2; clone_size: once
cdr3_aa: CASGTPNTEAFF; cdr3_nt: TGTGCCAGCGGGACACCGAACACTGAAGCTTTCTTT; v_call: TRBV9; j_call: TRBJ1-1; d_call: -; clone_size: -
cdr3_aa: CASSPDRQETQYF; cdr3_nt: TGCGCCAGCAGCCCTGACAGGCAAGAGACCCAGTACTTC; v_call: TRBV5-1; j_call: TRBJ2-5; d_call: -; clone_size: -
cdr3_aa: CASSQGWAGSYGYTF; cdr3_nt: TGCGCCAGCAGCCAAGGCTGGGCAGGGAGCTATGGCTACACCTTC; v_call: TRBV4-3; j_call: TRBJ1-2; d_call: -; clone_size: once
cdr3_aa: CATSDLVGQGNNEQFF; cdr3_nt: TGTGCCACCAGTGATTTGGTTGGACAGGGGAACAATGAGCAGTTCTTC; v_call: TRBV24-1; j_call: TRBJ2-1; d_call: TRBD1; clone_size: -
cdr3_aa: CSVGASGRAPHEQYF; cdr3_nt: TGCAGCGTTGGGGCTAGCGGGAGGGCCCCCCACGAGCAGTACTTC; v_call: TRBV29-1; j_call: TRBJ2-7; d_call: TRBD2; clone_size: once
cdr3_aa: CATSGRERGETQYF; cdr3_nt: TGTGCCACCAGTGGCAGGGAACGCGGCGAGACCCAGTACTTC; v_call: TRBV24-1; j_call: TRBJ2-5; d_call: -; clone_size: -
cdr3_aa: CASETGNGQPQHF; cdr3_nt: TGTGCCAGCGAGACAGGGAATGGGCAGCCCCAGCATTTT; v_call: TRBV28; j_call: TRBJ1-5; d_call: TRBD1; clone_size: -
cdr3_aa: CASSQGTSPNEQFF; cdr3_nt: TGTGCCAGCAGCCAAGGGACTAGCCCCAATGAGCAGTTCTTC; v_call: TRBV4-2; j_call: TRBJ2-1; d_call: TRBD2; clone_size: -
cdr3_aa: CASSLAPRDNTGELFF; cdr3_nt: TGCGCCAGCAGCTTGGCCCCCAGGGATAACACCGGGGAGCTGTTTTTT; v_call: TRBV5-1; j_call: TRBJ2-2; d_call: -; clone_size: -
cdr3_aa: CASSPESSEQFF; cdr3_nt: TGCGCCAGCAGTCCGGAGAGTAGCGAGCAGTTCTTC; v_call: TRBV4-1; j_call: TRBJ2-1; d_call: -; clone_size: -
cdr3_aa: CASSFTGVSPLHF; cdr3_nt: TGTGCCAGCAGCTTTACAGGGGTCTCACCCCTCCACTTT; v_call: TRBV7-3; j_call: TRBJ1-6; d_call: TRBD1; clone_size: -
cdr3_aa: CSATGTLEKLFF; cdr3_nt: TGCAGTGCCACCGGGACCCTTGAAAAACTGTTTTTT; v_call: TRBV20-1; j_call: TRBJ1-4; d_call: -; clone_size: -
cdr3_aa: CASSGWGAGTEAFF; cdr3_nt: TGCGCCAGCAGCGGCTGGGGCGCGGGCACTGAAGCTTTCTTT; v_call: TRBV4-3; j_call: TRBJ1-1; d_call: -; clone_size: -
cdr3_aa: CASSYAAGGNQPQHF; cdr3_nt: TGTGCCAGCAGTTACGCGGCAGGGGGCAATCAGCCCCAGCATTTT; v_call: TRBV6-6; j_call: TRBJ1-5; d_call: -; clone_size: -
cdr3_aa: CASSLGPGPKAIF; cdr3_nt: TGTGCCAGCAGTTTGGGACCGGGTCCTAAAGCCATTTTT; v_call: TRBV28; j_call: TRBJ2-3; d_call: -; clone_size: -
cdr3_aa: CSAVDKNTGELFF; cdr3_nt: TGCAGTGCCGTGGACAAGAACACCGGGGAGCTGTTTTTT; v_call: TRBV20-1; j_call: TRBJ2-2; d_call: -; clone_size: -
cdr3_aa: CSARGFSNQPQHF; cdr3_nt: TGCAGTGCTAGAGGGTTCTCAAATCAGCCCCAGCATTTT; v_call: TRBV20-1; j_call: TRBJ1-5; d_call: -; clone_size: -
cdr3_aa: CASSYSAGREGQETQYF; cdr3_nt: TGTGCCAGCAGTTACTCAGCGGGGCGTGAGGGCCAAGAGACCCAGTACTTC; v_call: TRBV6-5; j_call: TRBJ2-5; d_call: TRBD2; clone_size: -
cdr3_aa: CSATWTGGVNTEAFF; cdr3_nt: TGCAGTGCGACCTGGACAGGGGGCGTGAACACTGAAGCTTTCTTT; v_call: TRBV20-1; j_call: TRBJ1-1; d_call: TRBD1; clone_size: -
cdr3_aa: CASTDRRETQYF; cdr3_nt: TGTGCCAGCACCGACAGGCGGGAGACCCAGTACTTC; v_call: TRBV7-9; j_call: TRBJ2-5; d_call: -; clone_size: -
cdr3_aa: CASSEYGTEAFF; cdr3_nt: TGTGCCAGCAGTGAATACGGCACTGAAGCTTTCTTT; v_call: TRBV2; j_call: TRBJ1-1; d_call: -; clone_size: -
cdr3_aa: CASGDRAANTEAFF; cdr3_nt: TGTGCCAGCGGGGACAGGGCGGCGAACACTGAAGCTTTCTTT; v_call: TRBV14; j_call: TRBJ1-1; d_call: TRBD1; clone_size: -
cdr3_aa: CASSSPGPSHETQYF; cdr3_nt: TGTGCCAGCAGCTCACCGGGACCCTCTCACGAGACCCAGTACTTC; v_call: TRBV7-9; j_call: TRBJ2-5; d_call: -; clone_size: -
cdr3_aa: CAISDGGNEQFF; cdr3_nt: TGTGCCATCAGTGACGGCGGGAATGAGCAGTTCTTC; v_call: TRBV10-3; j_call: TRBJ2-1; d_call: -; clone_size: -
cdr3_aa: CASSPRRDNEQFF; cdr3_nt: TGTGCCAGCTCACCACGGCGGGACAATGAGCAGTTCTTC; v_call: TRBV18; j_call: TRBJ2-1; d_call: -; clone_size: -
cdr3_aa: CASSHLAGGEQYF; cdr3_nt: TGTGCCAGCAGCCACCTAGCGGGAGGCGAGCAGTACTTC; v_call: TRBV14; j_call: TRBJ2-7; d_call: TRBD2; clone_size: -
cdr3_aa: CASSVVRERGANVLTF; cdr3_nt: TGTGCCAGCAGCGTAGTTAGGGAGCGAGGGGCCAACGTCCTGACTTTC; v_call: TRBV9; j_call: TRBJ2-6; d_call: -; clone_size: -
cdr3_aa: CASSPYSNQPQHF; cdr3_nt: TGTGCCAGCTCACCTTATAGCAATCAGCCCCAGCATTTT; v_call: TRBV18; j_call: TRBJ1-5; d_call: -; clone_size: -
cdr3_aa: CASSPAWGNLANYGYTF; cdr3_nt: TGTGCCAGCAGCCCAGCGTGGGGGAATTTGGCTAACTATGGCTACACCTTC; v_call: TRBV6-1; j_call: TRBJ1-2; d_call: -; clone_size: -
cdr3_aa: CSARSIGRDLNYGYTF; cdr3_nt: TGCAGTGCTAGGAGTATTGGACGGGACCTCAACTATGGCTACACCTTC; v_call: TRBV20-1; j_call: TRBJ1-2; d_call: -; clone_size: -